This entry features one TCR beta chain sequence. There is no known antigen for this receptor. No much larger clonotype is one base removed from it; base qualities were not supplied. The CDR3 spans 14 residues, from the cysteine through the phenylalanine. Only CDR3 DNA remains: 42 bases, in frame from the first base. CDR1 SGHTA and CDR2 FQGTGA are derived from the germline V gene. V is pared back by 3 bases and J by 4 bases, with 11 bases lying between the germline termini. The data were taken from a study of T cells after yellow fever vaccination (dated by TCRdb to the late 2010s). At the level of the whole study: The SMART-Seq v4 Ultra Low Input RNA kit was used to prepare libraries from fractions with low cell numbers. Two healthy male donors, one aged 18 to 30 and one aged 30 to 39 years, were included in the cohort. Bulk TCR alpha and beta repertoires were sequenced longitudinally to track T-cell clones before and after primary and booster YFV17D yellow fever vaccination. Blood samples were taken at several timepoints before and after primary and secondary immunization, and bulk PBMC replicates and cell subsets were isolated. What the work shows at the level of the full study, not this receptor alone: Computational filtering was required because FACS-sorted repertoires could contain abundant contaminating clonotypes from the bulk population. Compared with the primary T-cell response, the secondary T-cell response was faster but weaker, reaching its peak on day 5 rather than on day 15. Only a couple of donors were included in the study, so the extent to which the findings can be generalized is limited. A small share of clonotypes occurred in both CD4 and CD8 compartments, likely arising from convergent recombination. After the booster, most clones that had expanded after primary vaccination were detected again (around 97% of CD4 and under 90% of CD8), suggesting broad maintenance of memory.

The sample was run on an Illumina NovaSeq 6000. TCR cDNA was synthesized by 5'RACE template switching, which introduced a universal primer site and unique molecular identifiers. cDNA synthesis was primed from both the TCR alpha and TCR beta constant segments. Two PCR steps were used to amplify libraries, with sample barcodes and sequencing adapters being added in the second step. Libraries were sequenced on Illumina HiSeq 2500 (2x100 bp) or NovaSeq (2x150 bp). The original methods were these. Reads were demultiplexed and collapsed into UMI consensus sequences with MIGEC, and V(D)J alignment was performed with MiXCR. Clonotypes responding to the vaccine were identified with edgeR on replicate PBMC samples, with the criteria of FDR below 0.01 and a log2 fold change above 5 up to day 15. Bulk clonotypes were assigned CD4 or CD8 identity according to which sequenced CD4 or CD8 repertoire held them at higher abundance. TCRdb itself trimmed the public reads at Q25 with fastp, ran MiXCR and retained productive beta chains. CDR3 protein duplicates are merged, each entry listing the most common genes and DNA. The V and J calls shown here were made by TCRdb, not taken from the authors' results. The sample table holds hundreds of thousands of distinct CDR3 sequences, of which around a sixth were seen once. Together, the top ten hold 15% to 20% of the sample.

Read against the paper, the sample's treatment or condition label means: live attenuated yellow fever vaccine strain. At each blood-draw timepoint, two biological replicates of bulk PBMCs were obtained. A standard Ficoll-Paque protocol was used to isolate PBMCs from peripheral blood. RNA was extracted with TriZol from bulk PBMCs, CD4 and CD8 fractions, and dextramer-positive and dextramer-negative fractions. The sequencing here drew on PBMCs, taken before the yellow fever booster vaccination. The V and J genes are TRBV7-3 and TRBJ2-3; the D region possibly corresponds to TRBD2 (5 bases align). The receptor was derived from a man between 18 and 35 years old who received the YFV17D yellow fever vaccine. The DNA is as follows: TGTGCCAGCAGCTTGTCTAGCATCGCAGATACGCAGTATTTT. Its translation is CASSLSSIADTQYF. With all but the CDR3 taken from the reference TRBV7-3 and TRBJ2-3 genes, the full variable domain is: GAGVSQTPSNKVTEKGKYVELRCDPISGHTALYWYRQSLGQGPEFLIYFQGTGAADDSGLPNDRFFAVRPEGSVSTLKIQRTERGDSAVYLCASSLSSIADTQYFGPGTRLTVL.